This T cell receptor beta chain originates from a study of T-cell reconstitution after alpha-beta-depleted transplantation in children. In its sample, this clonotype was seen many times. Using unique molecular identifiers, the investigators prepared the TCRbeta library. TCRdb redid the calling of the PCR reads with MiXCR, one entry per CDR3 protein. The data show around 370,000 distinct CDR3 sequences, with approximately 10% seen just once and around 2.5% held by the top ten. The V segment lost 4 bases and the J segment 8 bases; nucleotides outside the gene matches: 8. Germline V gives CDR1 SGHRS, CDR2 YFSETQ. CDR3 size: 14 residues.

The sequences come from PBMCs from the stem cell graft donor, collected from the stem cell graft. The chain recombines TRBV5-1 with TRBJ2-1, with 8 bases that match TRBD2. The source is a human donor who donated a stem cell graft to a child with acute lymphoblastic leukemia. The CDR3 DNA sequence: TGCGCCAGCAGCGACCAGGGGACTAGTGATGAGCAGTTCTTC. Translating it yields CASSDQGTSDEQFF.